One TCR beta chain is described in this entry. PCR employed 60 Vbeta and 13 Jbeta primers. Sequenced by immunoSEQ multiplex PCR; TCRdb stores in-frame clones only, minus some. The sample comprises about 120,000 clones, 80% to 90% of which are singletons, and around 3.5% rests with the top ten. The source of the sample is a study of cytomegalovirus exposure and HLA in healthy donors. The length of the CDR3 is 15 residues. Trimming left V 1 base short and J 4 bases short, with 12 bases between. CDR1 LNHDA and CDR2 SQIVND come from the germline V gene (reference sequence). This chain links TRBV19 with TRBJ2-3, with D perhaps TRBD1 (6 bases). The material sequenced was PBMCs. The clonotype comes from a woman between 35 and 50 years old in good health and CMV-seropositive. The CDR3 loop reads CASSIGSGDADTQYF. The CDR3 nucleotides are TGTGCCAGTAGTATAGGCTCAGGGGACGCAGATACGCAGTATTTT.